Shown below are 28 T cell receptor beta chains from a single sample sequenced in a study of cytomegalovirus exposure and HLA in healthy donors. Primers for the PCR totalled 60 Vbeta and 13 Jbeta. Sequencing used immunoSEQ multiplex PCR; TCRdb keeps in-frame clones, though not all of them. Here the sample spans 80,000 to 100,000 clones, about 70% being singletons. Sample: PBMCs. The receptors were sampled from a female donor in good health and CMV-seronegative.

This rearrangement joins TRBV5-4 to TRBJ1-2, with D unresolved. With 0 bases removed from V and 3 bases from J, the gap between germline ends came to 3 bases. The CDR3 is 12 residues long. Germline assignment: CDR1 SGHNT and CDR2 YYREEE (reference sequence). CDR3: CASSLAYYGYTF. The CDR3 DNA reads TGTGCCAGCAGCTTGGCTTACTATGGCTACACCTTC.

V gene TRBV10-3 combines with J gene TRBJ2-3, with a tentative D call TRBD2 (5 bases). V was trimmed by 3 bases and J by 0 bases, leaving 7 bases between them. Germline V CDR1 and CDR2: ENHRY, SYGVKD. The CDR3 contains 14 residues. The CDR3 DNA reads TGTGCCATCAGTGATCGCGGGAGCACAGATACGCAGTATTTT. Translated, it gives CAISDRGSTDTQYF.

The chain carries TRBV5-1 and TRBJ2-1; D not certain. Between the trimmed V and J ends, which lost 4 bases and 4 bases, there was a span of 15 bases. The length of the CDR3 is 15 residues. CDR1 and CDR2 (germline): SGHRS, YFSETQ. The CDR3 DNA follows: TGCGCCAGCAGCCCCCGGCCAGGAAGTTACAATGAGCAGTTCTTC. Encoded protein: CASSPRPGSYNEQFF.

The chain has TRBV28 and TRBJ2-5; TRBD1 agrees at 7 bases. Germline lookup yields CDR1 MDHEN and CDR2 SYDVKM. CDR3 size: 14 residues. Trimming took 5 bases from V and 2 from J; bases not matched to a gene: 5. CDR3 bases: TGTGCCAGCAGTCCCTTGGGACAGCAAGAGACCCAGTACTTC. It translates to CASSPLGQQETQYF.

V usage is TRBV7-6 and J usage is TRBJ1-6; D unclear. The CDR3 spans 17 residues. V lost 5 bases to trimming and J lost 0 bases, with 14 bases between them. Germline V gives CDR1 SGHVS, CDR2 FNYEAQ. In nucleotides, the CDR3 is TGTGCCAGCAGCATAGACCACAGTAGCTCCTATAATTCACCCCTCCACTTT. Its translation is CASSIDHSSSYNSPLHF.

The chain links TRBV6-4 to TRBJ2-6; perhaps TRBD2 as D (5 bases). Germline V gives CDR1 MRHNA, CDR2 SNTAGT. The V gene lost 2 bases and the J gene lost 0 bases, with 14 bases spanning the gap. CDR3 length equals 18 residues. The CDR3 reads CASSDGITGISGANVLTF. Written as DNA, the CDR3 is TGTGCCAGCAGTGACGGGATCACCGGGATCTCTGGGGCCAACGTCCTGACTTTC.

As DNA, the CDR3 is TGTGCCAGCAGCTCAAAAGCGGGAGGGCCTTCGAGAGAGCAGTACTTC. It specifies CASSSKAGGPSREQYF. The gene calls are TRBV9 and TRBJ2-7, with 10 bases aligning to TRBD2. J was trimmed by 7 bases and V by 4 bases; bases with no gene match: 14. CDR1 is SGDLS, CDR2 YYNGEE, per germline. The length of the CDR3 is 16 residues.

This rearrangement joins TRBV7-8 to TRBJ1-6; possible D gene TRBD1, 6 bases. Looked up from germline, CDR1 is SGHVS and CDR2 is FQNEAQ. The CDR3 has 15 residues. Trimming pared 1 base from V and 10 bases from J, leaving 14 bases between. CDR3 coding DNA: TGTGCCAGCAGCTTAGAAACAGGGTTAGGGTCACCCCTCCACTTT. Its protein product is CASSLETGLGSPLHF.

J is TRBJ1-6 and V is TRBV30, with D tentatively TRBD1 (5 bases). CDR3 length: 13 amino acids. Germline V gene lookup returns CDR1 GTSNPN and CDR2 SVGIG (reference sequence). V lost 7 bases and J lost 8, with 15 bases in between. CDR3 region: CAYTTAGDSPLHF. CDR3 DNA: TGTGCCTACACGACAGCCGGCGATTCACCCCTCCACTTT. The whole variable domain, remainder taken from reference TRBV30 and TRBJ1-6, is SQTIHQWPATLVQPVGSPLSLECTVEGTSNPNLYWYRQAAGRGLQLLFYSVGIGQISSEVPQNLSASRPQDRQFILSSKKLLLSDSGFYLCAYTTAGDSPLHFGNGTRLTVT.

V and J are TRBV6-5 and TRBJ2-1; D uncertain. CDR3 length equals 13 residues. Germline CDR1 and CDR2: MNHEY and SVGAGI. V was pared by 4 bases and J by 3 bases, with 7 bases between. The CDR3 DNA reads as TGTGCCAGCAGTTCTAGTAGCTACAATGAGCAGTTCTTC. It codes for CASSSSSYNEQFF.

This rearrangement joins TRBV7-6 to TRBJ2-3; D not resolved. The CDR3 is 14 residues long. Germline V gene sequence: CDR1 SGHVS, CDR2 FNYEAQ. The V and J ends lost 3 bases and 2 bases respectively, with 9 bases between them. CDR3 sequence: CASSFERNTDTQYF. The CDR3 DNA reads TGTGCCAGCAGCTTCGAGCGTAACACAGATACGCAGTATTTT.

The rearrangement uses TRBV10-2 and TRBJ2-2, with D unresolved. The V gene's germline CDR1 is WSHSY and CDR2 SAAADI. Trimming took 8 bases from V and 1 from J, leaving 8 bases between them. The CDR3 is 13 residues long. CDR3 nucleotides: TGCGCCAGCCAACAGCTGAACACCGGGGAGCTGTTTTTT. Its protein is CASQQLNTGELFF.

This chain connects TRBV5-1 to TRBJ2-3, with 7 bases aligning to TRBD2. Germline V CDR1 and CDR2: SGHRS, YFSETQ. Trimming removed 4 bases from V and 7 bases from J; junction bases left unmatched: 12. CDR3 length: 15 residues. The CDR3 sequence: CASSTLGIGGNTQYF. The CDR3 DNA reads TGCGCCAGCAGCACCTTGGGTATCGGGGGGAATACGCAGTATTTT. The entire variable domain, with the rest obtained from reference TRBV5-1 and TRBJ2-3, is as follows: KAGVTQTPRYLIKTRGQQVTLSCSPISGHRSVSWYQQTPGQGLQFLFEYFSETQRNKGNFPGRFSGRQFSNSRSEMNVSTLELGDSALYLCASSTLGIGGNTQYFGPGTRLTVL.

This clone was seen more than once but under ten times. The chain carries TRBV13 and TRBJ2-7; TRBD1 agrees at 9 bases. With 6 bases clipped from V and 7 bases from J, the junction kept 10 bases outside the gene matches. Per germline, CDR1 PRHDT and CDR2 FYEKMQ (reference sequence). This CDR3 is 14 amino acids long. The CDR3, as DNA: TGTGCCAGCAGGATGACAGGGGGACCAGTTGAGCAGTACTTC. It specifies CASRMTGGPVEQYF.

The table lists this clone with a few counts. This chain joins TRBV27 and TRBJ2-5; 7 nucleotides agree with TRBD2. The trim removed 2 bases at V and 5 bases at J, leaving 8 bases unmatched. CDR3 length: 15 residues. CDR1 is MNHEY, CDR2 SMNVEV, per germline (reference sequence). CDR3 nucleotides: TGTGCCAGCAGTTTAAGTAGGACTAGAAGGGAGACCCAGTACTTC. It is translated as CASSLSRTRRETQYF.

This rearrangement joins TRBV5-8 to TRBJ1-3; D not certain. There are 14 residues in the CDR3. CDR1 is SGHTS and CDR2 is YDEGEE in the germline V gene. V dropped 1 base and J dropped 2 bases, with 7 bases sitting between them. The CDR3 spells CASSLREAGNTIYF. The CDR3 coding sequence is TGTGCCAGCAGCTTGCGAGAAGCTGGAAACACCATATATTTT.

The chain is built from TRBV5-1 and TRBJ1-1; D possibly corresponds to TRBD1 (5 bases). Per germline, CDR1 SGHRS and CDR2 YFSETQ. The CDR3 is made up of 14 amino acids. The V gene lost 8 bases and the J gene lost 0 bases, with 14 bases spanning the gap. The CDR3 coding sequence is TGCGCCAGTATGCATGGGGGGATGAACACTGAAGCTTTCTTT. Protein product: CASMHGGMNTEAFF.

V is TRBV28 and J is TRBJ2-7, with a tentative D call TRBD1 (5 bases). The CDR3 length is 12 residues. V was clipped by 4 bases and J by 1 base, with 5 bases between them. Per the germline V gene, CDR1 is MDHEN and CDR2 is SYDVKM. CDR3 bases: TGTGCCAGCAGTTGGACATCCTACGAGCAGTACTTC. Translation: CASSWTSYEQYF.

The chain uses TRBV7-8 and TRBJ1-1; possibly TRBD1 for D (5 bases). Trimming shortened V by 1 base and J by 5 bases, and 14 bases separated the two germline ends. Germline V gene data show CDR1 as SGHVS and CDR2 as FQNEAQ. CDR3 length: 15 residues. The chain's CDR3 is CASSLVGGRGTEAFF. CDR3 nucleotides: TGTGCCAGCAGCTTAGTTGGAGGTCGGGGGACTGAAGCTTTCTTT.

The chain recombines TRBV18 with TRBJ2-3; TRBD2 aligns across 14 bases. In germline, CDR1 is KGHSH, CDR2 LQKENI. The V segment lost 1 base and the J segment 0 bases; nucleotides outside the gene matches: 0. The CDR3 totals 17 residues. The CDR3 region has the DNA TGTGCCAGCTCACCACGACTAGCGGGGGGGAGCACAGATACGCAGTATTTT. It encodes CASSPRLAGGSTDTQYF. The entire variable domain, with the rest obtained from reference TRBV18 and TRBJ2-3, is as follows: NAGVMQNPRHLVRRRGQEARLRCSPMKGHSHVYWYRQLPEEGLKFMVYLQKENIIDESGMPKERFSAEFPKEGPSILRIQQVVRGDSAAYFCASSPRLAGGSTDTQYFGPGTRLTVL.

This chain joins TRBV11-2 and TRBJ2-7; tentatively, D is TRBD2 (6 bases). CDR1 and CDR2 (germline): SGHAT, FQNNGV. V was shortened by 4 bases and J by 3 bases, with 13 bases between the two germline ends. CDR3 length: 14 amino acids. Here the CDR3 reads CASSSEGPHYEQYF. DNA of the CDR3: TGTGCCAGCAGCTCGGAGGGACCCCACTACGAGCAGTACTTC.

This clone was observed a few times. This chain connects TRBV27 to TRBJ2-7, with TRBD1 identical over 7 bases. This CDR3 contains 17 residues. J was trimmed by 2 bases and V by 7 bases; bases with no gene match: 17. Germline V gives CDR1 MNHEY, CDR2 SMNVEV (reference sequence). The CDR3 DNA sequence: TGTGCCAGCACCCCCGACAGGGACGGGGTTCGACCCTACGAGCAGTACTTC. It codes for CASTPDRDGVRPYEQYF.

DNA of the CDR3: TGTGCCAGCAGCCCCCGACTAGCGGGGGGATCTAGGGATGAGCAGTTCTTC. Protein: CASSPRLAGGSRDEQFF. V is TRBV9 and J is TRBJ2-1, with TRBD2 matching 13 bases. CDR1 and CDR2 (germline): SGDLS, YYNGEE. V was clipped by 4 bases and J by 8 bases; unmatched bases: 12. The CDR3 is made up of 17 amino acids.

J is TRBJ1-1 and V is TRBV29-1, with D tentatively TRBD1 (5 bases). The CDR3 runs to 13 residues. V lost 3 bases and J lost 2, with 10 bases in between. The germline CDR1 and CDR2 sequences are SQVTM and ANQGSEA. CDR3: CSVDRDSNTEAFF. Written as DNA, the CDR3 is TGCAGCGTTGATCGCGACAGTAACACTGAAGCTTTCTTT.

V and J are TRBV6-5 and TRBJ2-7; a weak D match, TRBD2 (5 bases). Trimming removed 0 bases from V and 7 bases from J, with 13 bases in between. CDR1 is MNHEY, CDR2 SVGAGI, per germline. The CDR3 consists of 14 residues. CDR3: CASSYSPDPGEQYF. In DNA, the CDR3 is TGTGCCAGCAGTTACTCGCCCGACCCGGGGGAGCAGTACTTC.

J is TRBJ1-1 and V is TRBV4-2; D not resolved. V was shortened by 0 bases and J by 1 base, with 18 bases between the two germline ends. Germline V gene data show CDR1 as LGHNA and CDR2 as YNFKEQ. CDR3 length equals 18 residues. The chain's CDR3 is CASSQEARELAWNTEAFF. The CDR3 nucleotides read TGTGCCAGCAGCCAAGAGGCACGGGAGCTCGCATGGAACACTGAAGCTTTCTTT.

This chain connects TRBV7-3 to TRBJ2-2; 9 bases agree with TRBD1. This CDR3 comprises 15 residues. Germline loops: CDR1 SGHTA, CDR2 FQGTGA. After removal of 0 bases from V and 6 bases from J, the junction contained 2 bases not matched to a gene. This CDR3 reads CASSLTGQGSGELFF. The DNA for the CDR3 is TGTGCCAGCAGCTTAACGGGACAGGGCTCCGGGGAGCTGTTTTTT.

This clone occurred a few times. V usage is TRBV25-1 and J usage is TRBJ1-1; possible D gene TRBD1, 6 bases. The germline V and J ends were trimmed by 3 bases and 7 bases, with 12 bases remaining between them. CDR3 length: 13 amino acids. CDR1 is MGHDK, CDR2 SYGVNS, per germline. The CDR3 protein is CASSEGARDEAFF. The CDR3 DNA reads TGTGCCAGCAGTGAGGGGGCACGAGATGAAGCTTTCTTT.